This record looks at one T cell receptor (beta chain) sequence and its context. Its specificity is unknown. This sample was included in a study of T cell responses to AZD1222 COVID-19 vaccine. For the study at large: Second-dose intervals of approximately 4 or approximately 12 weeks were pooled. Points from the study as a whole: Donors, mostly white British, included more females; clonal diversity was possibly underestimated. Sampled repertoires all dated from after the peak T cell response. With two AZD1222 doses given, Spike-specific TCR breadth and depth both rose.

The repertoire was sequenced with immunoSEQ multiplex PCR; TCRdb's copy has only in-frame clones and lacks some. The table includes 60,000 to 80,000 clones, 85% detected once. Deletions cut 3 bases from V and 0 bases from J, with 6 bases between. Germline V lookup: CDR1 MGHRA, CDR2 YSYEKL. CDR3 size: 14 residues. Sequenced here: peripheral blood, sampled on day 0 of AZD1222 vaccination. This TCR came from an adult in good health. The chain uses TRBV4-1 and TRBJ1-3; unclear D gene. Here the CDR3 DNA reads TGCGCCAGCAGCCAGGCATTCTCTGGAAACACCATATATTTT. It encodes CASSQAFSGNTIYF.